The 6 T cell receptor beta chains in this list originate from one sample, sequenced in a study of early T cells in non-severe SARS-CoV-2 infection. TCRdb used MiXCR to reprocess the 5' RACE reads, holding one entry per CDR3 protein. The sample includes 30,000 to 40,000 distinct CDR3 sequences, approximately 7.1% of them seen just once. This specimen consisted of whole blood, obtained at baseline. Every receptor here comes from an adult who was a healthcare worker with PCR-confirmed SARS-CoV-2 infection or an uninfected control (not recorded which).

Ten or more counts support this clonotype. This chain links TRBV28 with TRBJ2-1; 12 bases are a match to TRBD2. Per germline, CDR1 MDHEN and CDR2 SYDVKM. The CDR3 consists of 17 residues. The ends lost 3 bases at V and 8 bases at J; junction bases unmatched: 11. CDR3 amino acids: CASSFPLSRLAGDEQFF. The CDR3 DNA reads TGTGCCAGCAGTTTCCCCCTATCTAGACTAGCGGGAGATGAGCAGTTCTTC. The complete variable domain, with remaining parts taken from reference TRBV28 and TRBJ2-1, reads DVKVTQSSRYLVKRTGEKVFLECVQDMDHENMFWYRQDPGLGLRLIYFSYDVKMKEKGDIPEGYSVSREKKERFSLILESASTNQTSMYLCASSFPLSRLAGDEQFFGPGTRLTVL.

The chain employs TRBV20-1 and TRBJ2-5; possible D gene TRBD1, 5 bases. V dropped 0 bases and J dropped 5 bases, with 16 bases sitting between them. There are 15 residues in the CDR3. Germline-derived CDR1 and CDR2 are DFQATT and SNEGSKA (reference sequence). CDR3 DNA: TGCAGTGCTAGAGATATCCAAGGGGATTTGGAGACCCAGTACTTC. It translates to CSARDIQGDLETQYF.

In its sample, this clonotype was seen a few times. V usage is TRBV25-1 and J usage is TRBJ1-1, with TRBD1 matching 8 bases. Germline CDR1 is MGHDK and CDR2 is SYGVNS. V gave up 6 bases and J gave up 4 bases; unmatched junction bases: 13. The CDR3 is made up of 16 amino acids. CDR3 nucleotides: TGTGCCAGCAGACCAGGGGGCGTCAAACGAAGCACTGAAGCTTTCTTT. Its translation: CASRPGGVKRSTEAFF.

This clonotype was counted only a few times. The chain has TRBV19 and TRBJ1-5; D is undetermined. Trimming shortened V by 3 bases and J by 1 base, and 4 bases separated the two germline ends. CDR3 length: 13 residues. Germline CDR1 reads LNHDA; CDR2 reads SQIVND (reference sequence). CDR3 sequence (DNA): TGTGCCAGTAGTATGAACAGCAATCAGCCCCAGCATTTT. It codes for CASSMNSNQPQHF.

This clonotype was seen more than once but under ten times. One junction end does not reproduce the germline sequence, and a read error may be involved. The CDR3: CASSLVSTGGQFF. In DNA, the CDR3 is TGTGCCAGCAGTTTAGTGTCCACCGGTGGGCAGTTCTTC. This chain connects TRBV7-2 to TRBJ2-1; D call uncertain. The CDR3 has 13 residues. Germline V lookup: CDR1 SGHTA, CDR2 FQGNSA.

This clonotype occurred many times. V gene TRBV20-1 combines with J gene TRBJ2-1; D assignment may be TRBD1 or TRBD2 (5 bases each). V lost 3 bases to trimming and J lost 0 bases, with 9 bases between them. There are 14 residues in the CDR3. Germline V CDR1 and CDR2: DFQATT, SNEGSKA (reference sequence). This CDR3 reads CSASLGTSYNEQFF. For the CDR3, the DNA is TGCAGTGCTAGTCTGGGGACCTCCTACAATGAGCAGTTCTTC.